These 22 T cell receptor beta chains were all obtained from the same sample, sequenced in a study of blood T cell repertoires in COVID-19. Profiling relied on immunoSEQ multiplex PCR, and the TCRdb table lists in-frame clones only, not all of them. The data hold 350,000 to 400,000 clones, with roughly 90% observed a single time. Material for sequencing was peripheral blood. All receptors come from a woman in her fifties or sixties with COVID-19, enrolled during active disease.

This clone was counted once. J is TRBJ2-5 and V is TRBV9, with D possibly being TRBD2 (5 bases). The V end was cut by 1 base, the J end by 5 bases, with 12 bases between. The CDR3 loop spans 14 amino acids. Germline values: CDR1 SGDLS, CDR2 YYNGEE. CDR3 bases: TGTGCCAGCAGCGTAAGAGGGTTGGAGGAGACCCAGTACTTC. Amino acids: CASSVRGLEETQYF.

The chain employs TRBV3-1 (or the pseudogene TRBV3-2) and TRBJ1-4; possibly TRBD1 for D (5 bases). In germline, CDR1 is LGHDT, CDR2 YNNKEL (reference sequence). The CDR3 consists of 14 residues. Trimming stripped 4 bases from V and 0 bases from J, with 6 bases between. The CDR3 bases are TGTGCCAGCAGCCCCAGGGCAACTAATGAAAAACTGTTTTTT. The encoded protein is CASSPRATNEKLFF.

V usage is TRBV11-2 and J usage is TRBJ1-1, with D perhaps TRBD1 (5 bases). The CDR3 covers 13 residues. Trimming took off 1 base at V and 7 bases at J, with 10 bases between the two ends. Germline values: CDR1 SGHAT, CDR2 FQNNGV. CDR3 region: CASSLGQFLEAFF. The CDR3 DNA sequence: TGTGCCAGCAGCTTAGGACAGTTTCTTGAAGCTTTCTTT.

V gene TRBV5-4 combines with J gene TRBJ1-3, with 10 bases aligning to TRBD1. CDR3 length equals 18 residues. V shed 1 base, J shed 2 bases, and the junction held 9 bases outside the gene matches. CDR1 is SGHNT, CDR2 YYREEE, per germline (reference sequence). Written as DNA, the CDR3 is TGTGCCAGCAGCTTGCTCGTATCTGGGACAGGGGCTGGAAACACCATATATTTT. Amino acid sequence: CASSLLVSGTGAGNTIYF.

The chain recombines TRBV19 with TRBJ1-5, with TRBD1 matching 8 bases. Per the germline V gene, CDR1 is LNHDA and CDR2 is SQIVND (reference sequence). The CDR3 runs to 14 residues. J was trimmed by 6 bases and V by 3 bases; bases with no gene match: 4. The CDR3 protein is CASSIDRGGQPQHF. The CDR3 DNA reads as TGTGCCAGTAGTATTGACAGGGGCGGTCAGCCCCAGCATTTT.

This clone has only one observation. This chain connects TRBV7-2 to TRBJ1-2; 11 bases match TRBD1. There are 14 residues in the CDR3. V dropped 6 bases and J dropped 5; count of bases not matched to a gene: 5. From germline, CDR1 is SGHTA and CDR2 FQGNSA. The CDR3 DNA follows: TGTGCCAGCAGTTCCGGGACAGGGGGGTATGGCTACACCTTC. Its protein product is CASSSGTGGYGYTF.

J is TRBJ1-2 and V is TRBV19; tentatively, D is TRBD1 (5 bases). Germline assignment: CDR1 LNHDA and CDR2 SQIVND (reference sequence). The CDR3 is 15 amino acids. The V and J ends lost 3 bases and 4 bases respectively, with 15 bases between them. The CDR3 reads CASSIWQGGGYGYTF. Written as DNA, the CDR3 is TGTGCCAGTAGTATCTGGCAGGGAGGAGGCTATGGCTACACCTTC.

This clone was found once. The chain couples TRBV6-6 to TRBJ1-1, with D possibly matching TRBD1 (6 bases). The CDR3 has 13 amino acids. Germline values: CDR1 MNHNY, CDR2 SVGAGI (reference sequence). V lost 8 bases, J lost 3 bases, and 13 bases lay in between. This chain's CDR3 is CASQSQGYTEAFF. The CDR3 coding sequence is TGTGCCAGCCAGTCCCAGGGGTACACTGAAGCTTTCTTT.

J is TRBJ1-1 and V is TRBV5-5; D is unresolved. Germline-derived CDR1 and CDR2 are SGHKS and YYEKEE (reference sequence). CDR3 length: 17 amino acids. Trimming pared 1 base from V and 3 bases from J, leaving 19 bases between. CDR3 nucleotides: TGTGCCAGCAGCTTGATGTACGCGCGGGAAGATGACACTGAAGCTTTCTTT. Protein product: CASSLMYAREDDTEAFF.

The J gene is TRBJ1-3, the V gene TRBV4-1; 8 bases match TRBD1. V lost 5 bases, J lost 0 bases, and 6 bases stayed unmatched. The CDR3 has 16 residues. Germline values: CDR1 MGHRA, CDR2 YSYEKL. Here the CDR3 DNA reads TGCGCCAGCAGCGCGGGACAGGTGATCTCTGGAAACACCATATATTTT. This sequence encodes CASSAGQVISGNTIYF.

V usage is TRBV6-5 and J usage is TRBJ1-2; D is uncertain. The ends were cut back, 0 bases at V and 8 bases at J, with 10 bases in the middle. Germline V gene sequence: CDR1 MNHEY, CDR2 SVGAGI. This CDR3 spans 13 amino acids. CDR3 DNA: TGTGCCAGCAGTTACTCGGAGGGAAGCGGCTACACCTTC. It translates to CASSYSEGSGYTF.

This clone was seen only a few times. The chain has TRBV12-3 or TRBV12-4 and TRBJ2-7, with 7 bases fitting TRBD1. Losses at the gene ends were 6 bases for V and 6 bases for J; bases not matched to a gene: 8. CDR3 length: 13 residues. CDR3 residues: CASRRTGAPEQYF. In DNA form, the CDR3 reads TGTGCCAGCAGACGGACAGGCGCTCCCGAGCAGTACTTC.

Notes on this clone: This CDR3 is missing its conserved last phenylalanine or tryptophan, likely due to a read error. No DNA is shown, since the ends of the CDR3 on it are uncertain; the CDR3 is the one TCRdb lists. V usage is TRBV2 and J usage is TRBJ1-3; the table calls TRBD1, which could not be checked here. Germline V gene data show CDR1 as SNHLY and CDR2 as FYNNEI. The CDR3 contains 11 residues when both ends are counted. CDR3 sequence: CASSEVADLNL.

The CDR3 loop reads CASSFGDQNTEAFF. CDR3 DNA: TGCGCCAGCAGCTTCGGAGATCAGAACACTGAAGCTTTCTTT. The rearrangement joins TRBV5-1 to TRBJ1-1, with D unresolved. The CDR3 contains 14 residues. Germline CDR1 is SGHRS and CDR2 is YFSETQ. V was cut by 2 bases and J by 1 base, with 9 bases left in between.

Details on this clone: Other DNA sequences within the sample encode an identical CDR3. The chain links TRBV6-5 to TRBJ2-3, with TRBD2 matching over 15 bases. J lost 6 bases, V lost 4 bases, and 5 bases had no gene match. Germline values: CDR1 MNHEY, CDR2 SVGAGI. The CDR3 covers 16 residues. CDR3 in DNA: TGTGCCAGCAGTTCTGGACTAGCGGGGGGGGGCGATACGCAGTATTTT. Translated, it gives CASSSGLAGGGDTQYF.

This chain joins TRBV5-1 and TRBJ2-5, with 7 bases fitting TRBD2. The CDR3 spans 16 residues. The germline gives CDR1 SGHRS, CDR2 YFSETQ. The V and J ends lost 1 base and 5 bases, in that order; junction bases with no gene match: 11. The CDR3 protein is CASSLITGGMVETQYF. The CDR3 DNA reads TGCGCCAGCAGCTTGATCACGGGAGGCATGGTTGAGACCCAGTACTTC.

The chain has TRBV18 and TRBJ1-2; D not certain. Trimming took 3 bases from V and 13 from J, leaving 24 bases between them. Per the germline V gene, CDR1 is KGHSH and CDR2 is LQKENI. This CDR3 region has 15 residues. CDR3 DNA sequence: TGTGCCAGCTCACCGACCGGACTCCGGGTCAGACCCCCCACCTTC. Its translation: CASSPTGLRVRPPTF. The complete variable domain, with remaining parts taken from reference TRBV18 and TRBJ1-2, reads NAGVMQNPRHLVRRRGQEARLRCSPMKGHSHVYWYRQLPEEGLKFMVYLQKENIIDESGMPKERFSAEFPKEGPSILRIQQVVRGDSAAYFCASSPTGLRVRPPTFGSGTRLTVV.

This chain connects TRBV7-8 to TRBJ2-7; 10 bases map to TRBD1. CDR3 length: 16 amino acids. V lost 4 bases, J lost 5 bases, and 11 bases stayed unmatched. Germline V gene lookup returns CDR1 SGHVS and CDR2 FQNEAQ. The CDR3 DNA sequence: TGTGCCAGCAGCTCAGAACCGGGACAGGGGCGAGACGAGCAGTACTTC. Its translation: CASSSEPGQGRDEQYF.

This clone was counted once. V gene TRBV11-2 combines with J gene TRBJ2-7; 7 bases are a match to TRBD2. Germline V lookup: CDR1 SGHAT, CDR2 FQNNGV. V was pared by 3 bases and J by 0 bases, with 5 bases of the junction left unmatched. This CDR3 has 15 residues. CDR3 sequence: CASSLGGGSSYEQYF. The CDR3 region has the DNA TGTGCCAGCAGCTTGGGGGGGGGAAGCTCCTACGAGCAGTACTTC. Full variable domain (remainder filled in from reference TRBV11-2 and TRBJ2-7): EAGVAQSPRYKIIEKRQSVAFWCNPISGHATLYWYQQILGQGPKLLIQFQNNGVVDDSQLPKDRFSAERLKGVDSTLKIQPAKLEDSAVYLCASSLGGGSSYEQYFGPGTRLTVT.

The chain links TRBV18 to TRBJ1-3; no definite D call. V lost 3 bases and J lost 0, with 9 bases in between. CDR3 length: 15 amino acids. From germline, CDR1 is KGHSH and CDR2 LQKENI. The CDR3 is CASSPETISGNTIYF. CDR3 sequence (DNA): TGTGCCAGCTCACCCGAGACAATCTCTGGAAACACCATATATTTT.

The chain employs TRBV7-8 and TRBJ1-1; no clear D. Trimming left V 3 bases short and J 4 bases short, with 9 bases between. The CDR3 runs to 13 residues. Germline CDR1 reads SGHVS; CDR2 reads FQNEAQ. The CDR3 DNA is TGTGCCAGCAGCTTCGAGGAGCTCACTGAAGCTTTCTTT. Translated: CASSFEELTEAFF.

This chain uses TRBV29-1 with TRBJ1-1; weak D call: TRBD1 (6 bases). With 7 bases removed from V and 8 bases from J, the gap between germline ends came to 14 bases. The germline V gene has CDR1 SQVTM and CDR2 ANQGSEA. This CDR3 region has 11 residues. The CDR3 is CSALPGTEAFF. Written as DNA, the CDR3 is TGCAGCGCCCTCCCCGGGACAGAAGCTTTCTTT.